This T cell receptor beta chain comes out of a study of shared clonotypes between healthy human individuals. Overall study findings and caveats: A few donors held 5% to 5.5% of naive CD4 clonotypes in common.

V gave up 5 bases and J gave up 0 bases, with 13 bases separating them. Looked up from germline, CDR1 is SGHVS and CDR2 is FQNEAQ. The CDR3 totals 15 residues. About this clone itself: Its antigen is not identified.

Naive CD8 cells, CD45RO-negative and positively selected for CCR7, excluded terminally differentiated effector memory CD45RA+ cells. TCRdb's table, derived via immunoSEQ multiplex PCR, lists solely in-frame clones and lacks some. The data contain about 580,000 clones, roughly 98% of them singletons. V and J are TRBV7-8 and TRBJ1-1; D possibly corresponds to TRBD1 (6 bases). Sequences were obtained from naive CD8+ T cells sorted from blood. The receptor's source is a man between 25 and 39 years old in good health. The CDR3 spells CASSPGANLNTEAFF. CDR3 DNA: TGTGCCAGCAGCCCAGGGGCGAATTTGAACACTGAAGCTTTCTTT.